This is a list of T cell receptor beta chains from one sample in a study of glioma-infiltrating T cells. TCRdb used MiXCR to reprocess the multiplex PCR reads, holding one entry per CDR3 protein. The table shows approximately 110,000 distinct CDR3 sequences, with 20% to 25% occurring only once. Sequenced input: glioma tissue, nonneoplastic brain tissue, or PBMCs (not recorded which). The receptors come from a human donor with low-grade glioma or glioblastoma, undergoing nonglioma brain surgery, or in good health (not recorded which). Both conserved end residues are part of each CDR3. D genes are given only for firm matches. The listing skips clone size in some rows; elsewhere it reads once, few, many or a size class.

>TRBJ1-2|many|TRBV6-1|NA
CASSYHNRTPLGYTF
TGTGCCAGCAGTTATCATAATAGGACACCGCTGGGCTACACCTTC
>TRBJ2-7|many|TRBV3-1|TRBD2
CASSQDKGASGLYEQYF
TGTGCCAGCAGCCAAGACAAGGGAGCTAGCGGACTCTACGAGCAGTACTTC
>TRBJ2-1|many|TRBV20-1|TRBD2
CSAPGTSLYNEQFF
TGCAGTGCGCCCGGGACTAGCCTATACAATGAGCAGTTCTTC
>TRBJ2-3|many|TRBV7-2|NA
CASRTSTTYLSTDTQYF
TGTGCCAGCAGGACATCGACGACATACTTGTCCACAGATACGCAGTATTTT
>TRBJ2-1|many|TRBV6-4|TRBD2
CASSITSGSRDEQFF
TGTGCCAGCAGTATTACTAGCGGGAGTAGGGATGAGCAGTTCTTC
>TRBJ2-3|many|TRBV7-2|NA
CASSLAGGANTDTQYF
TGTGCCAGCAGCTTAGCCGGTGGGGCCAACACAGATACGCAGTATTTT
>TRBJ2-5|few|TRBV29-1|NA
CSVETPGGQETQYF
TGCAGCGTTGAAACTCCGGGTGGCCAAGAGACCCAGTACTTC
>TRBJ2-3|many|TRBV7-8|NA
CASSGRGEDTQYF
TGTGCCAGCAGCGGACGTGGGGAAGATACGCAGTATTTT
>TRBJ2-1|NA|TRBV19|TRBD2
CAVVVGRYSGLVHNEQFF
TGTGCAGTAGTCGTTGGAAGGTACTCGGGACTAGTCCACAATGAGCAGTTCTTC
>TRBJ2-1|many|TRBV27|TRBD2
CASSSGLAGYGNEQFF
TGTGCCAGCAGTTCGGGACTAGCGGGATATGGCAATGAGCAGTTCTTC
>TRBJ1-1|NA|TRBV16|NA
CASSPSGHAFEAFF
TGTGCCAGCAGCCCTTCGGGACACGCGTTTGAAGCTTTCTTT
>TRBJ2-1|NA|TRBV6-1|TRBD2
CATGLVYNEQFF
TGTGCCACTGGACTAGTGTACAATGAGCAGTTCTTC
>TRBJ2-1|NA|TRBV4-3|NA
CASSQDLAVSGTNEQFF
TGCGCCAGCAGCCAAGACCTGGCGGTAAGCGGTACCAATGAGCAGTTCTTC
>TRBJ1-5|many|TRBV20-1|NA
CSARGSDYSNQPQHF
TGCAGTGCTAGAGGCAGCGATTATAGCAATCAGCCCCAGCATTTT
>TRBJ2-5|many|TRBV11-2|NA
CASSRGVEETQYF
TGTGCCAGCAGCCGGGGAGTTGAAGAGACCCAGTACTTC
>TRBJ2-3|NA|TRBV7-9|NA
CASSLALNTDTQYF
TGTGCCAGCAGCTTAGCTCTGAACACAGATACGCAGTATTTT
>TRBJ2-7|many|TRBV20-1|TRBD2
CSARDPAGGSYEQYF
TGCAGTGCTAGAGATCCAGCGGGAGGTTCCTACGAGCAGTACTTC
>TRBJ2-7|many|TRBV27|TRBD2
CASSSPGGLAGTYEQYF
TGTGCCAGCAGTTCGCCAGGCGGACTAGCGGGAACCTACGAGCAGTACTTC
>TRBJ1-2|many|TRBV20-1|TRBD1
CSAPDRGQGYTF
TGCAGTGCTCCAGACAGGGGACAAGGCTACACCTTC
>TRBJ2-5|NA|TRBV7-2|NA
CASSLTETKYF
TGTGCCAGCAGCTTGACGGAGACCAAGTACTTC
>TRBJ2-1|many|TRBV6-2/TRBV6-3|TRBD2
CASSYSTSGRPYNEQFF
TGTGCCAGCAGTTACTCGACTAGCGGGAGACCCTACAATGAGCAGTTCTTC
>TRBJ1-3|few|TRBV6-1|NA
CASSSGATGNTIYF
TGTGCCAGCAGTTCGGGGGCGACTGGAAACACCATATATTTT
>TRBJ2-1|many|TRBV19|TRBD2
CARKHTGTRFNEQFF
TGTGCCAGAAAGCACACCGGGACTAGGTTCAATGAGCAGTTCTTC
>TRBJ2-5|many|TRBV20-1|TRBD2
CSARYRLAGVATPTQYF
TGCAGTGCTAGATACCGACTAGCGGGAGTTGCTACACCGACCCAGTACTTC
>TRBJ2-2|many|TRBV7-3|NA
CASSLNKNTGELFF
TGTGCCAGCAGCTTAAACAAGAACACCGGGGAGCTGTTTTTT
>TRBJ2-7|many|TRBV10-3|NA
CAISEDGSSYEQYF
TGTGCCATCAGTGAGGACGGGTCTTCCTACGAGCAGTACTTC
>TRBJ2-7|many|TRBV27|TRBD2
CASSWGGPLSYEQYF
TGTGCCAGCAGTTGGGGGGGACCCCTCTCCTACGAGCAGTACTTC
>TRBJ2-7|many|TRBV4-1|TRBD1
CASSHLTGVDEQYF
TGCGCCAGCAGCCACCTGACAGGGGTGGACGAGCAGTACTTC
>TRBJ1-1|NA|TRBV12-3/TRBV12-4|NA
CASSFGRSNTEAFF
TGTGCCAGCAGTTTCGGGAGATCGAACACTGAAGCTTTCTTT
>TRBJ2-3|many|TRBV10-3|NA
CAINEGGSSTDTQYF
TGTGCCATCAATGAAGGAGGTTCCAGCACAGATACGCAGTATTTT
>TRBJ2-7|NA|TRBV4-1|NA
CASSQGLGEPEQYF
TGCGCCAGCAGCCAAGGGTTGGGGGAACCCGAGCAGTACTTC
>TRBJ1-1|NA|TRBV19|NA
CASSLFGTEAFF
TGTGCCAGTAGCTTATTCGGGACTGAAGCTTTCTTT
>TRBJ2-7|few|TRBV19|TRBD2
CASSGEAGTSGYEQYF
TGTGCCAGTAGTGGGGAAGCCGGGACTAGCGGCTACGAGCAGTACTTC
>TRBJ1-4|NA|TRBV9|NA
CASSVPGDEKLFF
TGTGCCAGCAGCGTACCGGGGGATGAAAAACTGTTTTTT
>TRBJ2-7|NA|TRBV6-1|NA
CASSQVPPYEQYF
TGTGCCAGCAGTCAGGTCCCACCCTACGAGCAGTACTTC